The next 22 T cell receptor beta chains were all read from a single sample in a study of blood T cell repertoires in COVID-19. TCRdb keeps only in-frame clones here, not all; method: immunoSEQ multiplex PCR. The sample carries about 110,000 clones, approximately 80% recorded once. Sequencing was carried out using peripheral blood. The receptor set was obtained from a woman in her sixties with acute or convalescent COVID-19.

J is TRBJ2-3 and V is TRBV5-1; D is perhaps TRBD1 (5 bases). The V gene lost 4 bases and the J gene lost 0 bases, with 12 bases spanning the gap. Germline-derived CDR1 and CDR2 are SGHRS and YFSETQ. CDR3 length: 15 residues. Written as DNA, the CDR3 is TGCGCCAGCAGCGGGCAGGGTTTTAGCACAGATACGCAGTATTTT. Residues: CASSGQGFSTDTQYF.

The chain employs TRBV12-3 or TRBV12-4 and TRBJ2-1; D remains unclear. V was pared by 6 bases and J by 5 bases, with 11 bases between. This CDR3 comprises 13 residues. The CDR3 DNA sequence: TGTGCCAGCAGCACACGTCGGGACAATGAGCAGTTCTTC. The encoded protein is CASSTRRDNEQFF.

The V call is TRBV6-6, the J call TRBJ1-1; D unresolved. V was trimmed by 0 bases and J by 4 bases, leaving 15 bases between them. The CDR3 extends over 16 amino acids. Germline CDR1 MNHNY, CDR2 SVGAGI (reference sequence). CDR3: CASSYSFSRQFTEAFF. The CDR3 nucleotides are TGTGCCAGCAGTTACTCGTTCTCGCGGCAGTTCACTGAAGCTTTCTTT.

The V gene is TRBV18, the J gene TRBJ2-5, with D unresolved. The CDR3 has 14 amino acids. V lost 3 bases to trimming and J lost 1 base, with 9 bases between them. Germline V gene data show CDR1 as KGHSH and CDR2 as LQKENI. This chain's CDR3 is CASSPSGSQETQYF. The CDR3 bases are TGTGCCAGCTCACCTTCTGGCAGCCAAGAGACCCAGTACTTC.

The chain is built from TRBV4-2 and TRBJ2-4; perhaps TRBD2 as D (5 bases). Germline V gene lookup returns CDR1 LGHNA and CDR2 YNFKEQ. Trimming shortened V by 2 bases and J by 7 bases, and 27 bases separated the two germline ends. This CDR3 is 19 amino acids long. In DNA form, the CDR3 reads TGTGCCAGCAGCCAAAATAATATAAATGGAGCTTCGAGAGGGAACATTCAGTACTTC. Translated: CASSQNNINGASRGNIQYF.

CDR3 sequence reads: CASSPGTGGLYEQYF. The DNA of the CDR3 is TGTGCCAGCAGTCCCGGGACAGGGGGACTCTACGAGCAGTACTTC. The chain is built from TRBV27 and TRBJ2-7; 11 bases match TRBD1. V was pared by 5 bases and J by 3 bases, with 6 bases of the junction left unmatched. This CDR3 has 15 amino acids. Germline CDR1 MNHEY, CDR2 SMNVEV (reference sequence).

The V gene is TRBV7-7, the J gene TRBJ2-2, with D perhaps matching TRBD2 (6 bases). Trimming took 8 bases from V and 0 from J, leaving 16 bases between them. Germline V gene sequence: CDR1 SSHAT, CDR2 FNYEAQ (reference sequence). This CDR3 comprises 16 residues. CDR3 loop: CASGTGLLSNTGELFF. Written as DNA, the CDR3 is TGTGCCAGCGGAACGGGACTCTTATCGAACACCGGGGAGCTGTTTTTT. The full variable domain, its missing parts supplied by reference TRBV7-7 and TRBJ2-2, is GAGVSQSPRYKVTKRGQDVTLRCDPISSHATLYWYQQALGQGPEFLTYFNYEAQPDKSGLPSDRFSAERPEGSISTLTIQRTEQRDSAMYRCASGTGLLSNTGELFFGEGSRLTVL.

The chain links TRBV5-1 to TRBJ2-1, with D unresolved. This CDR3 is built from 13 residues. Per the germline V gene, CDR1 is SGHRS and CDR2 is YFSETQ. V shed 4 bases and J shed 4 bases, with 9 bases lying between them. The CDR3 protein is CASSLGQYNEQFF. CDR3 DNA sequence: TGCGCCAGCAGCCTGGGCCAGTACAATGAGCAGTTCTTC. Using reference TRBV5-1 and TRBJ2-1 for the parts outside the CDR3, the full variable domain is KAGVTQTPRYLIKTRGQQVTLSCSPISGHRSVSWYQQTPGQGLQFLFEYFSETQRNKGNFPGRFSGRQFSNSRSEMNVSTLELGDSALYLCASSLGQYNEQFFGPGTRLTVL.

The chain has TRBV18 and TRBJ1-2; 7 nucleotides match TRBD1. J lost 9 bases, V lost 3 bases, and 4 bases had no gene match. Germline CDR1 is KGHSH and CDR2 is LQKENI. This CDR3 comprises 12 residues. For the CDR3, the DNA is TGTGCCAGCTCACCGAGGGGGCGGAGCTACACCTTC. It encodes CASSPRGRSYTF.

The chain uses TRBV7-2 and TRBJ2-2; possible D gene TRBD1, 6 bases. CDR1 SGHTA and CDR2 FQGNSA come from the germline V gene. The CDR3 contains 15 residues. The V gene lost 1 base and the J gene lost 4 bases, with 10 bases spanning the gap. The CDR3 nucleotides read TGTGCCAGCAGCTTAGATTGGGGGCGCACCGGGGAGCTGTTTTTT. The encoded protein is CASSLDWGRTGELFF.

This clone was seen a few times. The V and J genes are TRBV3-1 (or the pseudogene TRBV3-2) and TRBJ2-7, with 15 bases aligning to TRBD2. Germline CDR1 and CDR2: LGHDT and YNNKEL (reference sequence). The CDR3 is 15 residues long. The V segment lost 4 bases and the J segment 5 bases; nucleotides outside the gene matches: 3. The CDR3 sequence: CASSLRTSGGDEQYF. CDR3 DNA: TGTGCCAGCAGCCTCCGGACTAGCGGGGGGGACGAGCAGTACTTC.

The chain is built from TRBV20-1 and TRBJ2-1; 15 nucleotides line up with TRBD2. Germline lookup yields CDR1 DFQATT and CDR2 SNEGSKA (reference sequence). V was pared by 6 bases and J by 9 bases, with 15 bases of the junction left unmatched. The CDR3 loop spans 17 amino acids. The CDR3 here is CSASPPWTSGRAREQFF. The DNA of the CDR3 is TGCAGTGCCAGTCCGCCATGGACTAGCGGGAGGGCCCGTGAGCAGTTCTTC.

CDR3 sequence: CASSPGGSGGHGEQYF. The CDR3 bases are TGTGCCAGCAGCCCCGGCGGAAGCGGGGGTCATGGGGAGCAGTACTTC. The chain employs TRBV7-2 and TRBJ2-7; TRBD2 aligns across 8 bases. V gave up 5 bases and J gave up 7 bases; unmatched junction bases: 16. The V gene's germline CDR1 is SGHTA and CDR2 FQGNSA. The CDR3 totals 16 residues.

This chain joins TRBV5-1 and TRBJ2-2; tentative D call: TRBD2 (5 bases). Germline V gene data show CDR1 as SGHRS and CDR2 as YFSETQ. This CDR3 is 15 amino acids long. V lost 2 bases, J lost 0 bases, and 8 bases lay in between. CDR3 sequence: CASSFNSANTGELFF. In nucleotides, the CDR3 is TGCGCCAGCAGCTTTAATAGCGCGAACACCGGGGAGCTGTTTTTT.

This clone was seen more than once but under ten times. The chain uses TRBV5-1 and TRBJ1-1, with D perhaps TRBD1 (6 bases). Looked up from germline, CDR1 is SGHRS and CDR2 is YFSETQ. The CDR3 covers 15 residues. V dropped 4 bases and J dropped 4 bases, with 17 bases sitting between them. The CDR3, as DNA: TGCGCCAGCAGCACCGGACAGAGAGAGGGCACTGAAGCTTTCTTT. Translation: CASSTGQREGTEAFF.

This clone was picked up a small number of times. The rearrangement joins TRBV7-9 to TRBJ1-1; 8 bases map to TRBD1. Germline values: CDR1 SEHNR, CDR2 FQNEAQ (reference sequence). Trimming took 5 bases from V and 5 from J; bases not matched to a gene: 10. This CDR3 region has 15 residues. CDR3: CASSLPGQGMTEAFF. CDR3 sequence (DNA): TGTGCCAGCAGCCTCCCCGGACAGGGAATGACTGAAGCTTTCTTT.

V and J are TRBV3-1 (or the pseudogene TRBV3-2) and TRBJ2-1; 7 bases line up with TRBD1. Germline V gives CDR1 LGHDT, CDR2 YNNKEL (reference sequence). This CDR3 region has 15 residues. V lost 0 bases and J lost 7; bases outside the gene matches: 6. This CDR3 reads CASSQEDRVGNEQFF. DNA for the CDR3: TGTGCCAGCAGCCAAGAAGACAGGGTCGGGAATGAGCAGTTCTTC.

The genes are TRBV5-1 and TRBJ1-6; D unclear. CDR1 is SGHRS, CDR2 YFSETQ, per germline. The CDR3 runs to 17 residues. The V end lost 1 base, the J end lost 9 bases, and 20 bases lay between the germline ends. The chain's CDR3 is CASSLNMITSSSSPLHF. The CDR3 bases are TGCGCCAGCAGCTTGAACATGATTACGTCTTCCTCTTCACCCCTCCACTTT.

CDR3 loop: CATDRGHMNTEAFF. Here the CDR3 DNA reads TGTGCCACCGACAGGGGTCACATGAACACTGAAGCTTTCTTT. This chain uses TRBV7-9 with TRBJ1-1, with TRBD1 matching 8 bases. V lost 10 bases, J lost 0 bases, and 7 bases stayed unmatched. Germline V gene sequence: CDR1 SEHNR, CDR2 FQNEAQ (reference sequence). This CDR3 has 14 amino acids.

The chain employs TRBV19 and TRBJ1-5; TRBD1 agrees at 8 bases. CDR1 LNHDA and CDR2 SQIVND come from the germline V gene (reference sequence). There are 15 residues in the CDR3. V gave up 4 bases and J gave up 4 bases; unmatched junction bases: 6. This chain's CDR3 is CASSRSGTGNQPQHF. Here the CDR3 DNA reads TGTGCCAGTAGTAGATCCGGGACAGGAAATCAGCCCCAGCATTTT.

This clone was recorded a few times. The chain employs TRBV11-2 and TRBJ1-2, with D perhaps matching TRBD1 (6 bases). The length of the CDR3 is 15 residues. Germline CDR1 and CDR2: SGHAT and FQNNGV. Trimming shortened V by 5 bases and J by 8 bases, and 21 bases separated the two germline ends. The CDR3 spells CASSKVTGHGQGYTF. Here the CDR3 DNA reads TGTGCCAGCAGCAAAGTAACAGGGCATGGGCAGGGCTACACCTTC.

The V gene is TRBV28, the J gene TRBJ1-1; 7 bases fit TRBD1. Unmatched junction bases numbered 2, after V lost 1 base and J lost 0 bases. The CDR3 contains 15 residues. The germline V gene encodes CDR1 MDHEN and CDR2 SYDVKM. CDR3 in DNA: TGTGCCAGCAGTTTATCCAGGGGGGTGAACACTGAAGCTTTCTTT. Protein: CASSLSRGVNTEAFF.